Shown below are 10 T cell receptor beta chains from a single sample sequenced in a study of T cells in Graves' hyperthyroidism and ophthalmopathy. The investigators amplified TCR beta CDR3 regions from RNA transcripts. TCR CDR3 regions were first amplified by RT-PCR with HTBI primers. TCRdb itself ran the multiplex PCR reads through MiXCR, one entry per CDR3 protein. The table includes hundreds of thousands of distinct CDR3 sequences, around a quarter detected once. Material for sequencing was blood. Receptor source: a woman in her thirties with Graves' ophthalmopathy.

In regard to this clonotype: Mismatch with germline at one junction end may stem from a read error. The chain combines TRBV12-3 or TRBV12-4 with TRBJ2-6; 7 bases fit TRBD1. The CDR3 has 15 residues. The CDR3: CTSSSRGTGANVLTF. CDR3 DNA: TGTACCAGCAGTAGCAGGGGGACTGGGGCCAACGTCCTGACTTTC.

There are many counts of this clonotype. V gene TRBV9 combines with J gene TRBJ1-1; D is unresolved. Germline CDR1 is SGDLS and CDR2 is YYNGEE. This CDR3 is 17 amino acids long. The V end was cut by 2 bases, the J end by 0 bases, with 17 bases between. CDR3 sequence reads: CASSVSAGGSMNTEAFF. Written as DNA, the CDR3 is TGTGCCAGCAGCGTTTCAGCGGGCGGGTCCATGAACACTGAAGCTTTCTTT. Supplemented by reference TRBV9 and TRBJ1-1, the full variable domain reads DSGVTQTPKHLITATGQRVTLRCSPRSGDLSVYWYQQSLDQGLQFLIQYYNGEERAKGNILERFSAQQFPDLHSELNLSSLELGDSALYFCASSVSAGGSMNTEAFFGQGTRLTVV.

This clonotype was detected ten times or more. The chain has TRBV6-2 or TRBV6-3 and TRBJ1-5, with 7 bases aligning to TRBD1. The V segment lost 5 bases and the J segment 13 bases; nucleotides outside the gene matches: 5. Germline CDR1 is MNHEY and CDR2 is SVGEGT. The length of the CDR3 is 11 residues. CDR3 in DNA: TGTGCCAGCAGTCAGGGACAGAAACAGCATTTT. Protein product: CASSQGQKQHF.

V and J are TRBV30 and TRBJ2-7; no clear D gene. The CDR3 spans 11 residues. Germline values: CDR1 GTSNPN, CDR2 SVGIG (reference sequence). Trimming pared 4 bases from V and 9 bases from J, leaving 13 bases between. CDR3 nucleotide sequence: TGTGCCTGGACCCGAACCGGCGCGCAGTACTTC. As protein: CAWTRTGAQYF.

This clonotype was detected ten times or more. The chain is built from TRBV10-2 and TRBJ1-4; D gene unclear. The CDR3 contains 16 residues. Germline V gene lookup returns CDR1 WSHSY and CDR2 SAAADI. Trimming cost V 3 bases and J 0 bases, with 11 bases left between them. Written as DNA, the CDR3 is TGCGCCAGCAGTGATTGGGCTATTGCAACTAATGAAAAACTGTTTTTT. It is translated as CASSDWAIATNEKLFF.

The CDR3 nucleotides are TGTGCCAGCAGTGGGACAGGGCTAATCTACGAGCAGTACTTC. Its translation is CASSGTGLIYEQYF. J is TRBJ2-7 and V is TRBV6-1; 8 bases map to TRBD1. The V and J ends lost 4 bases and 3 bases, in that order; junction bases with no gene match: 5. Germline loops: CDR1 MNHNS, CDR2 SASEGT. This CDR3 has 14 residues.

The V gene is TRBV12-3 or TRBV12-4, the J gene TRBJ1-2; D is undetermined. This CDR3 contains 12 residues. The V end lost 6 bases, the J end lost 8 bases, and 13 bases lay between the germline ends. The DNA for the CDR3 is TGTGCCAGCAGGGTGGCCCCCGGGGGCTACACCTTC. This codes for CASRVAPGGYTF.

This clonotype was seen ten or more times. A much larger clone differs from this one at a single base, so this may be a read error. This chain links TRBV20-1 with TRBJ1-5; D uncertain. The CDR3 spans 12 residues. Trimming cost V 7 bases and J 7 bases, with 14 bases left between them. Germline V gives CDR1 DFQATT, CDR2 SNEGSKA (reference sequence). DNA of the CDR3: TGCAGTGTCGCCCTTGGTTGGCAGCCCCAGCATTTT. This encodes CSVALGWQPQHF.

The J gene is TRBJ2-5, the V gene TRBV5-1, with TRBD1 matching 7 bases. The CDR3 has 16 residues. The germline V gene encodes CDR1 SGHRS and CDR2 YFSETQ. V lost 2 bases and J lost 6; bases outside the gene matches: 13. For the CDR3, the DNA is TGCGCCAGCAGCTTCCGACAGGGTGGGGCTGTGAAGACCCAGTACTTC. This sequence encodes CASSFRQGGAVKTQYF.

The rearrangement uses TRBV7-9 and TRBJ1-3; D is unclear. Per germline, CDR1 SEHNR and CDR2 FQNEAQ (reference sequence). The V and J ends lost 4 bases and 4 bases respectively, with 11 bases between them. This CDR3 has 14 residues. The CDR3 sequence is CASSSRTLGNTIYF. The CDR3 region has the DNA TGTGCCAGCAGCTCACGGACCCTCGGAAACACCATATATTTT.